The rows below give T cell receptor beta chains drawn from one sample of a study of tumor-infiltrating lymphocytes in oesophageal squamous cell carcinoma. TCRdb analysed the PCR reads with MiXCR anew, one entry per CDR3 protein. Of over 15,000 distinct CDR3 sequences in the sample, around 50% were seen once. Sequencing used esophageal tumor tissue. Every receptor here comes from a female donor with esophageal squamous cell carcinoma. Each CDR3 is given with its conserved first and last residue. The D gene is left open where the match is weak. A row's size may be missing; if present it is once, few, many or a size class.

abundance: -; d_gene: TRBD2; j_gene: TRBJ2-5; v_gene: TRBV7-2; CDR3aa: CASSFSGRGETQYF; CDR3nt: TGTGCCAGCAGCTTTAGCGGGAGAGGGGAGACCCAGTACTTC
abundance: -; d_gene: -; j_gene: TRBJ2-4; v_gene: TRBV24-1; CDR3aa: CATSDGTPIAKNIQYF; CDR3nt: TGTGCCACCAGTGACGGGACCCCAATAGCCAAAAACATTCAGTACTTC
abundance: -; d_gene: TRBD1; j_gene: TRBJ2-1; v_gene: TRBV11-2; CDR3aa: CASSPRTGFGYNEQFF; CDR3nt: TGTGCCAGCAGTCCGAGGACAGGGTTCGGCTACAATGAGCAGTTCTTC
abundance: -; d_gene: -; j_gene: TRBJ2-5; v_gene: TRBV12-3/TRBV12-4; CDR3aa: CASSFSGRGGETQYF; CDR3nt: TGTGCCAGCAGTTTTTCCGGGAGAGGAGGGGAGACCCAGTACTTC
abundance: few; d_gene: -; j_gene: TRBJ2-2; v_gene: TRBV7-2; CDR3aa: CASSQTLGGELFF; CDR3nt: TGTGCCAGCAGCCAGACTCTAGGGGGGGAGCTGTTTTTT
abundance: -; d_gene: TRBD1; j_gene: TRBJ2-5; v_gene: TRBV7-9; CDR3aa: CASSTEPTGPYF; CDR3nt: TGTGCCAGCAGCACGGAGCCGACAGGGCCGTACTTC
abundance: -; d_gene: TRBD1; j_gene: TRBJ1-3; v_gene: TRBV9; CDR3aa: CASSVGGTGVNTIYF; CDR3nt: TGTGCCAGCAGCGTAGGGGGGACAGGGGTAAACACCATATATTTT
abundance: -; d_gene: TRBD1; j_gene: TRBJ2-3; v_gene: TRBV7-9; CDR3aa: CASSLGQGKDTQYF; CDR3nt: TGTGCCAGCAGCTTAGGACAGGGTAAAGATACGCAGTATTTT
abundance: few; d_gene: TRBD1; j_gene: TRBJ2-7; v_gene: TRBV6-1; CDR3aa: CASRRDSIYEQYF; CDR3nt: TGTGCCAGCAGACGGGACAGTATCTACGAGCAGTACTTC
abundance: -; d_gene: TRBD2; j_gene: TRBJ2-5; v_gene: TRBV11-2; CDR3aa: CASSLDGIAGGLETQYF; CDR3nt: TGTGCCAGCAGCTTAGATGGTATAGCGGGAGGTCTGGAGACCCAGTACTTC
abundance: many; d_gene: -; j_gene: TRBJ2-7; v_gene: TRBV7-3; CDR3aa: CASSLARDNEQYF; CDR3nt: TGTGCCAGCAGCTTAGCCAGGGACAATGAGCAGTACTTC